This TCR beta chain was profiled in a study of T cells after yellow fever vaccination. The CDR3 is made up of 15 amino acids. Unmatched junction bases numbered 8, after V lost 3 bases and J lost 5 bases. CDR1 and CDR2 (germline): MGHRA, YSYEKL. This clonotype was detected only a few times. Its matching antigen is unknown. Study observations and caveats: Repertoires sorted by FACS could include abundant clonotypes that are contaminants from the bulk population. Clones that expanded after primary vaccination mostly reappeared after the booster (96% CD4, 80% to 90% CD8).

TCRdb re-analysed the 5' RACE reads in MiXCR, keeping a single row per CDR3 protein. The data contain more than 250,000 distinct CDR3 sequences, around 7% of them singletons. Sequences were derived from PBMCs, sampled about 49 days after the first yellow fever vaccination. This chain links TRBV4-1 with TRBJ2-5; the match to TRBD1 covers 8 bases. The clonotype comes from a man between 18 and 35 years old who received the YFV17D yellow fever vaccine. The CDR3 coding sequence is TGCGCCAGCAGCCACCCGCAGGGGGCCCTGGAGACCCAGTACTTC. This gives the protein CASSHPQGALETQYF.